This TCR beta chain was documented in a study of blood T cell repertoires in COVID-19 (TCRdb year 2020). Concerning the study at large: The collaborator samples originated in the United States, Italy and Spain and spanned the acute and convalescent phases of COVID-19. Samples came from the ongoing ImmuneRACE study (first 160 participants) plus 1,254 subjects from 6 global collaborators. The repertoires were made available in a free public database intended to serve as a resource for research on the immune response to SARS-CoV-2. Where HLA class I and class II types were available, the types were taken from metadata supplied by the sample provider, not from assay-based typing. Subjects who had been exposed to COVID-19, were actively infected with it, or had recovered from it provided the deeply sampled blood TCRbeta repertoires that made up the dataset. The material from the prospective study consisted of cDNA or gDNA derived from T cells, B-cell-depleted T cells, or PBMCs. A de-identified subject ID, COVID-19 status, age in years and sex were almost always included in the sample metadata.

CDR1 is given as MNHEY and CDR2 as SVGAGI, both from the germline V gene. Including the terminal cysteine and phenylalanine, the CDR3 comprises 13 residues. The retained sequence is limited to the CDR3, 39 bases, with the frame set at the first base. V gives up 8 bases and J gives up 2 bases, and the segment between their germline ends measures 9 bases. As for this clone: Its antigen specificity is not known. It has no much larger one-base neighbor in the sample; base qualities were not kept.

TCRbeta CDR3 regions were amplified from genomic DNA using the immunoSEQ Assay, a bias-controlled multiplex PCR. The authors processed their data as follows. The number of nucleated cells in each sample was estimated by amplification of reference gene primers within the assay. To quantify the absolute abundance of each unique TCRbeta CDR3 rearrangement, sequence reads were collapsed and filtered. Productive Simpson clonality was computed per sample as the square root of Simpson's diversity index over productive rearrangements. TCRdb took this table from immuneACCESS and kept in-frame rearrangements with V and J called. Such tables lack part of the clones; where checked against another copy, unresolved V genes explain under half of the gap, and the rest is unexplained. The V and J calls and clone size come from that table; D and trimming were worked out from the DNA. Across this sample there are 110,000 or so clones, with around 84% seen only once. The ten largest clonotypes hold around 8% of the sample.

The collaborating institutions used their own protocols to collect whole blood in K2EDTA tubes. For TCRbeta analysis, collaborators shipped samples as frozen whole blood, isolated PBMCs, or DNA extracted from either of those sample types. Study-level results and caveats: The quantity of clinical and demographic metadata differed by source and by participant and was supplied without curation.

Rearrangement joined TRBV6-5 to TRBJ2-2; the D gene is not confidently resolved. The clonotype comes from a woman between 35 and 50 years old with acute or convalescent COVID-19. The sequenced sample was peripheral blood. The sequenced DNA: TGTGCCAGCCGAAGAGGCAACACCGGGGAGCTGTTTTTT. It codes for CASRRGNTGELFF.